This T cell receptor (beta chain) was obtained from a study of T cells after yellow fever vaccination. Broader study findings: Only a small proportion of the clonotypes turned up in both the CD4 and the CD8 compartments, likely arising from convergent recombination. Abundant clonotypes from the bulk population could contaminate FACS-sorted repertoires. The secondary T-cell response peaked on day 5, not day 15, but was weaker.

With 5 bases clipped from V and 2 bases from J, the junction kept 5 bases outside the gene matches. CDR3 length: 14 residues. Germline CDR1 and CDR2: SGHTA and FQGTGA. This clonotype came up many times. Its antigen is unidentified. Template switching with 5'RACE generated the TCR cDNA and added a universal primer site and UMIs. TCRdb ran MiXCR on the 5' RACE reads and lists one entry per CDR3 protein. The table includes under 600,000 distinct CDR3 sequences, about a fifth detected once. The sequenced sample was PBMCs, obtained roughly 23 days after the first yellow fever vaccination. V usage is TRBV7-3 and J usage is TRBJ2-5, with 7 positions matching TRBD1. This receptor was taken from a man aged 18-30 years who received the YFV17D yellow fever vaccine. CDR3 DNA: TGTGCCAGCAGCCCTACAGGGGTGCAAGAGACCCAGTACTTC. This gives the protein CASSPTGVQETQYF. Complete variable domain (other parts from reference TRBV7-3 and TRBJ2-5): GAGVSQTPSNKVTEKGKYVELRCDPISGHTALYWYRQSLGQGPEFLIYFQGTGAADDSGLPNDRFFAVRPEGSVSTLKIQRTERGDSAVYLCASSPTGVQETQYFGPGTRLLVL.